This T cell receptor beta chain was recorded in a study of cytomegalovirus exposure and HLA in healthy donors. The PCR used 60 Vbeta and 13 Jbeta primers. The protocol was immunoSEQ multiplex PCR, while the TCRdb copy is restricted to in-frame clones and leaves out a portion. The sample holds about 100,000 clones, around four fifths seen once. The V gene end was trimmed by 3 bases and the J gene end by 3 bases; junction bases not matched to a gene: 4. Germline CDR1 and CDR2: SGDLS and YYNGEE. The CDR3 totals 15 residues. These donors, healthy bone marrow donors, were studied. This clone appeared once. The antigen is undetermined. Study results and limitations: There was a cluster of highly shared sequence variants that was likely a sequencing artifact. Listed as cytomegalovirus-associated were 164 TCR beta chains.

The rearrangement uses TRBV9 and TRBJ2-5; the match to TRBD2 covers 11 bases. The receptor comes from a man between 35 and 55 years old in good health and CMV-seronegative. Material: PBMCs. As DNA, the CDR3 is TGTGCCAGCAGCGGTAGCGGGGGGGCTGAAGAGACCCAGTACTTC. It codes for CASSGSGGAEETQYF. Combining the CDR3 with reference TRBV9 and TRBJ2-5 gives the whole variable domain DSGVTQTPKHLITATGQRVTLRCSPRSGDLSVYWYQQSLDQGLQFLIQYYNGEERAKGNILERFSAQQFPDLHSELNLSSLELGDSALYFCASSGSGGAEETQYFGPGTRLLVL.